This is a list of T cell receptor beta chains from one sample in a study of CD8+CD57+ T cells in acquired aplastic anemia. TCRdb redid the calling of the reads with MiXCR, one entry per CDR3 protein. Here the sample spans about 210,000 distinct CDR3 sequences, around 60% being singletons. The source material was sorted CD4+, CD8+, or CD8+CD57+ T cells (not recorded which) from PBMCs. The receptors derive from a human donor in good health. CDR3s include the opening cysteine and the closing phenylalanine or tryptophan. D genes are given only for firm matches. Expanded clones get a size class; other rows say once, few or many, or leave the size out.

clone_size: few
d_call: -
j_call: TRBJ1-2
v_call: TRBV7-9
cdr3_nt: TGTGCCAGCAGCTCGGACGGCCACTATGGCTACACCTTC
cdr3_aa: CASSSDGHYGYTF

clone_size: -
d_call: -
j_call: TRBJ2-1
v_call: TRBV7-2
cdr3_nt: TGTGCCAGCGCGATGGGTCGCGGAGGTGGGAATGAGCAGCTCTTC
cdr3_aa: CASAMGRGGGNEQLF

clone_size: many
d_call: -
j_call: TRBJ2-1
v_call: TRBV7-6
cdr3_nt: TGTGCCAGCAGCTTAGGACTTTCAAACAATGAGCAGTTCTTC
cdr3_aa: CASSLGLSNNEQFF

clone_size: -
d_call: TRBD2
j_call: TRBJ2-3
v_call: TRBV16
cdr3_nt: TGTGCCAGCAGCCATCCCAAGGGGCTAGCGGGAGGAAGGGATACGCAGTATTTT
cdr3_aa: CASSHPKGLAGGRDTQYF

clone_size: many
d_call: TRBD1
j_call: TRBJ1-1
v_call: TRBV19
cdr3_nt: TGTGCCAGTAGTGGGACAGAGAACACTGAAGCTTTCTTT
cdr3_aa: CASSGTENTEAFF

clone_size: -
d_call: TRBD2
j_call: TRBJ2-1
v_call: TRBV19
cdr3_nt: TGTGCCAGTAGGGTGGGAGGGCCGTACAATGAGCAGTTCTTC
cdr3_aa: CASRVGGPYNEQFF

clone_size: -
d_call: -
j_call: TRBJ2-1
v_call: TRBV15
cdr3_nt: TGTGCCACCAGCAGAGATGGGCAGCTTGAGCAGTTCTTC
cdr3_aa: CATSRDGQLEQFF

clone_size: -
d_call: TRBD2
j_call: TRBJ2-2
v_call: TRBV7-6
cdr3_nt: TGTGCCAGCAGCCCCGGGGGGGACGTGGACACCGGGGAGCTGTTTTTT
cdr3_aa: CASSPGGDVDTGELFF

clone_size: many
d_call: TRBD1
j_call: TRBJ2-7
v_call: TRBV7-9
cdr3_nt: TGTGCCACTGACAGGGGCTACGAGCAGTACTTC
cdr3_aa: CATDRGYEQYF

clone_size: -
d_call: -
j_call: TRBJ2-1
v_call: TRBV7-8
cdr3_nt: TGTGCCAGCAGCTTAGCGGGGGGAAAAAACAATGAGCAGTTCTTC
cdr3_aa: CASSLAGGKNNEQFF

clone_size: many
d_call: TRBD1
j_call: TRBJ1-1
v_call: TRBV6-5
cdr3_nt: TGTGCCAGCAGCCCTAGGACAGGGGGTACTGAAGCTTTCTTT
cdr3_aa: CASSPRTGGTEAFF

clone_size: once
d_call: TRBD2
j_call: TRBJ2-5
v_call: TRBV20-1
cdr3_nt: TGCAGTGCTGGGCGGGAGGGCCGAGAGACCCAGTACTTC
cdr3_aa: CSAGREGRETQYF

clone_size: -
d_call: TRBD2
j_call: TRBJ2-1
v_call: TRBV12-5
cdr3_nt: TGTGCCAGCAGTTTAAGGCTAGCGGTTTACAATGAGCAGTTCTTC
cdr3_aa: CASSLRLAVYNEQFF

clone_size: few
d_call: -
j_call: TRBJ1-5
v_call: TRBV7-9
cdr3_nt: TGTGCCAGCAGCTTGGGGGAGGGCAATCAGCCCCAGCATTTT
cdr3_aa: CASSLGEGNQPQHF

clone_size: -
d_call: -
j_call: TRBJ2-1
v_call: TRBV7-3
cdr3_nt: TGTGCCAGCAGCTTAAGCGCGGGACCCCCGGGAGTCGATGAGCAGTTCTTC
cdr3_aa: CASSLSAGPPGVDEQFF

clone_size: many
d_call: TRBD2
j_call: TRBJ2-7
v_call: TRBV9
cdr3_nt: TGTGCCAGCAGCGTAGACGGGGGGGCTTGGGAGCAGTACTTC
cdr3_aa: CASSVDGGAWEQYF

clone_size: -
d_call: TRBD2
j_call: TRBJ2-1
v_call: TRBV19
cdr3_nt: TGTGCCAGTGTAACTAGCGGGTTTGATAATGAGCAGTTCTTC
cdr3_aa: CASVTSGFDNEQFF

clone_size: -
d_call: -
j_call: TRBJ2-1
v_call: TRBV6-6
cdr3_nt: TGCGCCAGCGGAGTTGGACGTGAGTTCTTC
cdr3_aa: CASGVGREFF

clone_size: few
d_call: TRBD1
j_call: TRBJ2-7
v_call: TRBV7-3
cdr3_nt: TGTGCCAGCAGCCCTTCCGGGACAGGGGACGAGCAGTACTTC
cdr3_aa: CASSPSGTGDEQYF

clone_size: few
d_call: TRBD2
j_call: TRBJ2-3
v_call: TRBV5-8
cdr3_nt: TGTGCCAGCAGCCAACACGGGGCTAGCGGGGTGGGAGATACGCAGTATTTT
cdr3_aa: CASSQHGASGVGDTQYF

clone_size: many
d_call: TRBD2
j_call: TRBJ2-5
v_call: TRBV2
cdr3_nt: TGTGCCAGCAGCCTAGGACTAGAAAGCGAGACCCAGTACTTC
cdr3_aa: CASSLGLESETQYF

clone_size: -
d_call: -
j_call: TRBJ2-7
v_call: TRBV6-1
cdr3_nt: TGTGCCAGCAGTGTACAGGGACAAGGACATTACGAGCAGTACTTC
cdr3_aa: CASSVQGQGHYEQYF

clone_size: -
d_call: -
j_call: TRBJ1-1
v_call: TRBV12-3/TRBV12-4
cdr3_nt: TGTGCCAGCAGTTTACGCCAGGGATCAAGAGACACTGAAGCTTTCTTT
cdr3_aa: CASSLRQGSRDTEAFF

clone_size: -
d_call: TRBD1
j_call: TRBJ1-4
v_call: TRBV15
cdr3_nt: TGTGCCACCAGCCGTGCCGGGACAGACGAAAAACTGTTTTTT
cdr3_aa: CATSRAGTDEKLFF

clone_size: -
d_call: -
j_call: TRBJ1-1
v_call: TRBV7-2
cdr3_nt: TGTGCCAGCAGCGACCCTTGGGACCGGATTACAGCTTTCTTT
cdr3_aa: CASSDPWDRITAFF

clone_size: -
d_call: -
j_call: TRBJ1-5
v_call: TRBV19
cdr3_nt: TGTGCCAGTAGTATAGCTCCGGCTCAGCCCCAGCATTTT
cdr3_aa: CASSIAPAQPQHF

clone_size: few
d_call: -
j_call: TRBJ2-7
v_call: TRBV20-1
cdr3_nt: TGCAGTGCCCCTGGGGGGGGGGGACAGGCGAGCTACGAGCAGTACTTC
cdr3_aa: CSAPGGGGQASYEQYF

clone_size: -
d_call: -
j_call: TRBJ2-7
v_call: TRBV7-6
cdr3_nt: TGTGCCAGCAGCTTAGCGCTTGACTTCGACGAGCAGTACTTC
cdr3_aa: CASSLALDFDEQYF

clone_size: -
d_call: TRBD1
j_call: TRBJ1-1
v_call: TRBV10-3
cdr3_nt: TGTGCCATCAGTCTCCAGGGGGCTGATACTGAAGCTTTCTTT
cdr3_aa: CAISLQGADTEAFF

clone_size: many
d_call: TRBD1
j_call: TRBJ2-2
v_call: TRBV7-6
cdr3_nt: TGTGCCAGCAGCCGGACAGGGGGCGGGAGGACCGGGGAGCTGTTTTTT
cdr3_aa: CASSRTGGGRTGELFF

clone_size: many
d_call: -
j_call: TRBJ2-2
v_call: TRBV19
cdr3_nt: TGTGCCAGTAGTATTAACAGGGCCGGGGAGCTGTTTTTT
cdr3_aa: CASSINRAGELFF

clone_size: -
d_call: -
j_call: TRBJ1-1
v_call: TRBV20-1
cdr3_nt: TGCAGTGCTAGAGTAGGGACAACGAACACTGAAGCTTTCTTT
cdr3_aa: CSARVGTTNTEAFF

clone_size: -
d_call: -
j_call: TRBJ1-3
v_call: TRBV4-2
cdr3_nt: TGTGCCAGCAGCCAAGTCTCAGGACAGATCTCTGGAAACACCATATATTTT
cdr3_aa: CASSQVSGQISGNTIYF

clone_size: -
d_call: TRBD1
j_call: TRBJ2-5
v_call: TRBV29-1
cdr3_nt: TGCAGCTTGGAAGCAGGGGGTAACCAAGAGACCCAGTACTTC
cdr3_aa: CSLEAGGNQETQYF

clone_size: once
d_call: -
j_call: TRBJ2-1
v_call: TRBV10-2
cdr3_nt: TGCGCCAGCAGGGGGTCTAGCGTTCAACCGGTGGGGGATGAGCAGTTCTTC
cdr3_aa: CASRGSSVQPVGDEQFF

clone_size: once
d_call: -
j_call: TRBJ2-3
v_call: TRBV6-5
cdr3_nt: TGTGCCAGCACCGAGCGGAGCACAGATACGCAGTATTTT
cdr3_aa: CASTERSTDTQYF

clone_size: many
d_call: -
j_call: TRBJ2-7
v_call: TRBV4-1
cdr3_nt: TGCGCCAGCAGCCAACCGGGAAAATACGAGCAGTACTTC
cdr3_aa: CASSQPGKYEQYF

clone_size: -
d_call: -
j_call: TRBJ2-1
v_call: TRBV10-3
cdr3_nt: TGTGCCATCACGGGTTCTCCGGAGCACAATGAGCAGTTCTTC
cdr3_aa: CAITGSPEHNEQFF

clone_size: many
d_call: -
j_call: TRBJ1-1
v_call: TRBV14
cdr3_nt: TGTGCCAGCAGCCTTACATCGGGAATTAACACTGAAGCTTTCTTT
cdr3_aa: CASSLTSGINTEAFF

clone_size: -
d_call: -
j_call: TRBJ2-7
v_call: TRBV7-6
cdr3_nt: TGTGCCAGCAGCTTAGAGGCCCCAGCCGAGCAGTACTTC
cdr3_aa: CASSLEAPAEQYF

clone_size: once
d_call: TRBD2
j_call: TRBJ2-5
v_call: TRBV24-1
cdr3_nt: TGTGCCACCAGTGATTTTACTAGCGGTCTGCAAGAGACCCAGTACTTC
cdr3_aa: CATSDFTSGLQETQYF

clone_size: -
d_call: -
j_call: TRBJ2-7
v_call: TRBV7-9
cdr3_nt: TGTGCCAGCAGCTTAACGGGGCAGGTGACCTACGAGCAGTACTTC
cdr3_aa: CASSLTGQVTYEQYF

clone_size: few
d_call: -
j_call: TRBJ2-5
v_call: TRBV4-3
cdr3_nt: TGCGCCAGCAGCCAATGGATGGGAAGCAGCCAAGAGACCCAGTACTTC
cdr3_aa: CASSQWMGSSQETQYF

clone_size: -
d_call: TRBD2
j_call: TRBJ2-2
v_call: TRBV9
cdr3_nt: TGTGCCAGCAGCGTGGGACTAGCGGGGAACACCGGGGAGCTGTTTTTT
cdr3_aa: CASSVGLAGNTGELFF

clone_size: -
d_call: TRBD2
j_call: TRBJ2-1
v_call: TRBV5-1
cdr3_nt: TGCGCCAGCAGCCCGAATCTAGCGGGGGGCAGGAATGAGCAGTTCTTC
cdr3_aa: CASSPNLAGGRNEQFF

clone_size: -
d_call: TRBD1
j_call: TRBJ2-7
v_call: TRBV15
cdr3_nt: TGTGCCACCAGCAGAGATCGGGCCGGTGGGACAGGGGGCAGCAGGTCCAGCTACGAGCAGTACTTC
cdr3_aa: CATSRDRAGGTGGSRSSYEQYF

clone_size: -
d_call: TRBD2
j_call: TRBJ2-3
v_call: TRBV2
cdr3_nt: TGTGCCAGCAGTGAATCCCGCCTGACTAGCTATACAGATACGCAGTATTTT
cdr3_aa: CASSESRLTSYTDTQYF

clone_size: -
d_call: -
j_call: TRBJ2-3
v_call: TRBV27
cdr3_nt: TGTGCCAGCAGCCAGGGTGAAGGTAGCACAGATACGCAGTATTTT
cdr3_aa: CASSQGEGSTDTQYF

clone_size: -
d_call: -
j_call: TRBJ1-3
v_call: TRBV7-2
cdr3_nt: TGTGCCAGCAGCGAGGGGCTTGGAAACACCATATATTTT
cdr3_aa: CASSEGLGNTIYF

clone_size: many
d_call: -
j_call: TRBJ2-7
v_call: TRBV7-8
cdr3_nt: TGTGCCAGCAGCTTCTGGGCTGTGGGCAGGGCGTACGAGCAGTACTTC
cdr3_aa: CASSFWAVGRAYEQYF

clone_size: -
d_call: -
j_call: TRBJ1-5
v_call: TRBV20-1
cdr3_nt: TGCAGTGCTAGAGTCAGGGAAGGCCAGCCCCAGCATTTT
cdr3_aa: CSARVREGQPQHF

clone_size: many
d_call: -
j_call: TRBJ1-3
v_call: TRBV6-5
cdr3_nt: TGTGCCAGCAGGCGGGACTCTGGAAACACCATATATTTT
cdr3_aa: CASRRDSGNTIYF

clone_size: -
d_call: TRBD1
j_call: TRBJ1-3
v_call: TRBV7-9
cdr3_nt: TGTGCCAGCAGCTCGTTACAGGGGAACACCATATATTTT
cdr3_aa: CASSSLQGNTIYF